This is a list of T cell receptor beta chains from one sample in a study of early stage breast cancer tumors. Clones were read by immunoSEQ multiplex PCR, and TCRdb kept only the in-frame ones, dropping some. This sample has tens of thousands of clones, with around four fifths found just once. The sample comprised blood. Receptors originate from a person aged 35-49 years with breast cancer. CDR3s include the opening cysteine and the closing phenylalanine or tryptophan. D genes are given only for firm matches. Clone size is not always given. Where it is, it says once, few, many or a class for expanded clones.

CASSQDNTGELFF	TGCGCCAGCAGCCAAGATAACACCGGGGAGCTGTTTTTT	NA	TRBJ2-2	TRBV4-1	NA
CATSKWDDRDRAYEQYF	TGTGCCACCAGCAAATGGGATGATAGGGACAGGGCCTACGAGCAGTACTTC	NA	TRBJ2-7	TRBV15	TRBD1
CASRTTGSYSNQPQHF	TGTGCCAGCAGGACGACAGGGAGTTATAGCAATCAGCCCCAGCATTTT	NA	TRBJ1-5	TRBV6-9	TRBD1
CAIKRNRERGTEAFF	TGTGCCATCAAAAGAAACAGGGAAAGGGGCACTGAAGCTTTCTTT	NA	TRBJ1-1	TRBV10-3	NA
CASRDATGPHTDTQYF	TGTGCCAGCAGAGATGCGACAGGGCCTCACACAGATACGCAGTATTTT	NA	TRBJ2-3	TRBV7-9	TRBD1
CASSQDWNYNEQFF	TGCGCCAGCAGCCAGGACTGGAACTACAATGAGCAGTTCTTC	NA	TRBJ2-1	TRBV5-1	NA
CAISGTGKEETQYF	TGTGCCATCAGTGGGACAGGGAAAGAAGAGACCCAGTACTTC	once	TRBJ2-5	TRBV10-3	TRBD1
CSVVRDSSNEQFF	TGCAGCGTTGTAAGGGATTCGAGCAATGAGCAGTTCTTC	NA	TRBJ2-1	TRBV29-1	NA
CASSETLAGVKGLGETQYF	TGTGCCAGCAGTGAAACCCTAGCGGGAGTAAAGGGCTTGGGGGAGACCCAGTACTTC	NA	TRBJ2-5	TRBV6-1	TRBD2
CASSHLLGGQETQYF	TGTGCTAGCAGCCACCTACTAGGAGGACAAGAGACCCAGTACTTC	NA	TRBJ2-5	TRBV7-7	NA
CASSFRSGSTGELFF	TGTGCCAGCAGCTTTCGTAGCGGAAGCACCGGGGAGCTGTTTTTT	NA	TRBJ2-2	TRBV7-9	NA
CASSLNLRLDYEQYF	TGCGCCAGCAGCTTGAATTTGAGATTGGACTACGAGCAGTACTTC	NA	TRBJ2-7	TRBV5-1	NA
CASSIMKDTGELFF	TGTGCCAGTAGTATAATGAAGGACACCGGGGAGCTGTTTTTT	NA	TRBJ2-2	TRBV19	NA
CAISGSRDKATQYF	TGTGCCATCAGTGGGTCAAGGGACAAGGCGACGCAGTATTTT	once	TRBJ2-3	TRBV10-3	NA
CASSLGTGTSETQYF	TGTGCCAGCAGCTTAGGGACAGGGACGAGTGAGACCCAGTACTTC	NA	TRBJ2-5	TRBV5-6	TRBD1
CASSYGPSNEQFF	TGTGCCAGCAGCTATGGGCCATCCAATGAGCAGTTCTTC	NA	TRBJ2-1	TRBV7-9	NA
CASSERQRVTNEKLFF	TGTGCCAGCAGTGAACGGCAAAGGGTAACTAATGAAAAACTGTTTTTT	NA	TRBJ1-4	TRBV6-1	NA
CASSLGYRGFEQYF	TGTGCCAGCAGCTTAGGATACAGGGGTTTCGAGCAGTACTTC	NA	TRBJ2-7	TRBV7-2	TRBD1
CASSEQGAEGRGYTF	TGTGCCAGCAGTGAACAGGGGGCGGAGGGTAGGGGCTACACCTTC	NA	TRBJ1-2	TRBV25-1	TRBD1
CASSRTGEETQYF	TGTGCCAGCAGCAGAACAGGGGAAGAGACCCAGTACTTC	NA	TRBJ2-5	TRBV5-6	TRBD1
CASMTLAGGSNEQFF	TGCGCCAGCATGACCCTAGCGGGAGGGTCCAATGAGCAGTTCTTC	few	TRBJ2-1	TRBV5-1	TRBD2
CASSTTSGSFEQYF	TGTGCCAGCAGCACGACTAGCGGGAGTTTCGAGCAGTACTTC	NA	TRBJ2-7	TRBV9	TRBD2